Listed below are T cell receptor beta chains from one sample, sequenced in a study of blood T cell repertoires in COVID-19. Measured with immunoSEQ multiplex PCR; TCRdb has only the in-frame clones, and not every one. The repertoire holds some 250,000 clones, with approximately 87% as singletons. Sequenced sample: peripheral blood. These receptor sequences come from a man between 60 and 75 years old with acute or convalescent COVID-19. CDR3s include the opening cysteine and the closing phenylalanine or tryptophan. D genes are given only for firm matches. Not all rows give a size; the values are once, few, many and, for expanded clones, a class.

D,size,J,V,CDR3,DNA
TRBD1,few,TRBJ2-7,TRBV3-1/TRBV3-2,CASSTRDRAYEQYF,TGTGCCAGCAGCACCCGGGACAGGGCCTACGAGCAGTACTTC
TRBD2,once,TRBJ2-1,TRBV7-6,CASSLINSGRTSYNEQFF,TGTGCCAGCAGCTTAATTAATAGCGGGAGGACGTCCTACAATGAGCAGTTCTTC
NA,NA,TRBJ1-2,TRBV28,CASRQQGGRGYTF,TGTGCCAGCAGACAGCAGGGAGGGAGGGGCTACACCTTC
NA,NA,TRBJ1-2,TRBV25-1,CASTPPGQPNYGYTF,TGTGCCAGCACCCCGCCCGGACAGCCTAACTATGGCTACACCTTC
NA,NA,TRBJ1-2,TRBV19,CASREHREIGNGYTF,TGTGCCAGTAGGGAACACAGGGAAATCGGAAATGGCTACACCTTC
NA,few,TRBJ1-1,TRBV5-6,CASSLDYGSLEAFF,TGTGCCAGCAGCTTGGATTATGGTAGCCTCGAAGCTTTCTTT
NA,NA,TRBJ2-3,TRBV5-4,CATTPAGRDTQYF,TGTGCCACGACCCCTGCAGGCCGAGATACGCAGTATTTT
NA,NA,TRBJ2-2,TRBV29-1,CSVAGTMDTGELFF,TGCAGCGTCGCCGGTACCATGGACACCGGGGAGCTGTTTTTT
TRBD1,NA,TRBJ1-4,TRBV30,CACSGTVFANEKLFF,TGTGCCTGCTCCGGGACAGTCTTCGCTAATGAAAAACTGTTTTTT
NA,NA,TRBJ1-1,TRBV23-1,CASSQVKTTEAFF,TGCGCCAGCAGTCAGGTCAAAACTACTGAAGCTTTCTTT
TRBD1,NA,TRBJ1-2,TRBV7-2,CASSLDRESYGYTF,TGTGCCAGCAGTCTGGACAGGGAGAGCTATGGCTACACCTTC
NA,NA,TRBJ2-7,TRBV30,CAWSVRGSGPYEQYF,TGTGCCTGGAGTGTTCGTGGGAGTGGTCCGTACGAGCAGTACTTC
TRBD1,NA,TRBJ2-5,TRBV9,CASSVGGDRGLSGTQYF,TGTGCCAGCAGCGTAGGAGGGGACAGGGGGCTTTCGGGGACCCAGTACTTC
NA,NA,TRBJ1-1,TRBV6-6,CASRPSFGGNTEAFF,TGTGCCAGCAGGCCCTCCTTCGGTGGGAACACTGAAGCTTTCTTT
TRBD2,NA,TRBJ2-7,TRBV4-1,CASSSRVAGESEQYF,TGCGCCAGCAGCTCACGAGTAGCGGGAGAGTCCGAGCAGTACTTC
TRBD1,NA,TRBJ2-4,TRBV15,CATSRAGQGENIQYF,TGTGCCACCAGCAGAGCCGGACAGGGAGAGAACATTCAGTACTTC
TRBD1,NA,TRBJ2-7,TRBV4-1,CASSQALGQKFYEQYF,TGCGCCAGCAGCCAAGCCCTGGGACAGAAGTTCTACGAGCAGTACTTC
TRBD2,NA,TRBJ2-7,TRBV7-2,CASSSSGRPSYEQYF,TGTGCCAGCAGCTCTAGCGGGAGGCCCTCCTACGAGCAGTACTTC
TRBD1,NA,TRBJ1-2,TRBV3-1/TRBV3-2,CASSPDRGGYGYTF,TGTGCCAGCAGTCCGGACAGGGGAGGCTATGGCTACACCTTC
NA,NA,TRBJ2-3,TRBV21-1,CASSKGSATTDTQYF,TGTGCCAGCAGCAAAGGGTCAGCGACCACAGATACGCAGTATTTT
NA,NA,TRBJ1-6,TRBV6-5,CASSYRTGKGNSPLHF,TGTGCCAGCAGTTACCGCACCGGGAAGGGTAACTCACCCCTCCACTTT
TRBD2,NA,TRBJ2-3,TRBV3-1/TRBV3-2,CASSQPRLQREGQRTDTQYF,TGTGCCAGCAGTCAACCGCGCCTACAGCGGGAGGGCCAGAGGACAGATACGCAGTATTTT
NA,NA,TRBJ2-1,TRBV28,CASSFSNEQFF,TGTGCCAGCAGCTTCAGTAATGAGCAGTTCTTC
NA,once,TRBJ2-6,TRBV19,CASSPTLYRAGANVLTF,TGTGCCAGTAGTCCGACTCTTTACAGGGCTGGGGCCAACGTCCTGACTTTC
TRBD2,once,TRBJ2-3,TRBV9,CASSVSGRETDTQYF,TGTGCCAGCAGCGTTAGCGGGAGGGAAACAGATACGCAGTATTTT
TRBD2,NA,TRBJ2-2,TRBV11-3,CASSLTGGNTGELFF,TGTGCCAGCAGCTTAACGGGAGGGAACACCGGGGAGCTGTTTTTT
NA,NA,TRBJ1-6,TRBV4-3,CASSQREGRNSPLHF,TGCGCCAGCAGCCAAAGGGAGGGAAGAAATTCACCCCTCCACTTT
NA,NA,TRBJ1-2,TRBV11-2,CASSPRAGDYGYTF,TGTGCCAGCAGCCCCCGTGCAGGCGACTATGGCTACACCTTC
NA,NA,TRBJ1-4,TRBV30,CAWSKGMANEKLFF,TGTGCCTGGAGCAAGGGGATGGCTAATGAAAAACTGTTTTTT
TRBD2,NA,TRBJ2-1,TRBV6-5,CASSYLSSSGRHEQFF,TGTGCCAGCAGTTACCTGTCGTCTAGCGGGAGGCATGAGCAGTTCTTC
NA,NA,TRBJ1-2,TRBV6-5,CASSQLEQAIYGYTF,TGTGCCAGCAGCCAACTCGAGCAGGCCATCTATGGCTACACCTTC
TRBD1,few,TRBJ2-7,TRBV30,CAWRGTGIYEQYF,TGTGCCTGGAGGGGGACAGGGATCTACGAGCAGTACTTC
NA,NA,TRBJ1-2,TRBV27,CASSSSGGGRGDYGYTF,TGTGCCAGCAGTTCCTCAGGCGGGGGCCGGGGGGACTATGGCTACACCTTC
NA,NA,TRBJ2-7,TRBV7-7,CASSLAAGASYEQYF,TGTGCTAGCAGCTTAGCGGCGGGGGCCTCCTACGAGCAGTACTTC
TRBD1,once,TRBJ2-1,TRBV7-2,CASRYRDRVGNEQFF,TGTGCCAGCAGATACCGGGACAGGGTAGGCAATGAGCAGTTCTTC
NA,NA,TRBJ1-6,TRBV12-5,CASGLSQALDSPLHF,TGTGCTAGTGGTTTGTCCCAGGCTTTGGATTCACCCCTCCACTTT
NA,NA,TRBJ2-3,TRBV4-3,CASSPLTGGYADTQYF,TGCGCCAGCAGCCCACTCACGGGGGGCTACGCAGATACGCAGTATTTT
NA,NA,TRBJ1-4,TRBV18,CASSPPGGARATNEKLFF,TGTGCCAGCTCACCACCGGGGGGGGCCCGAGCAACTAATGAAAAACTGTTTTTT
NA,once,TRBJ1-5,TRBV7-9,CASSLDGASQHF,TGTGCCAGCAGCTTAGACGGAGCGTCCCAGCATTTT
TRBD2,once,TRBJ2-1,TRBV18,CASSPPKVAGASRDNEQFF,TGTGCCAGCTCACCACCTAAAGTAGCGGGAGCCTCAAGGGACAATGAGCAGTTCTTC
TRBD2,NA,TRBJ2-2,TRBV7-2,CASSFLNRGVGELFF,TGTGCCAGCAGCTTCTTGAATCGGGGGGTCGGGGAGCTGTTTTTT
TRBD1,NA,TRBJ2-7,TRBV15,CATSTTGAEQYF,TGTGCCACCAGCACGACAGGGGCCGAGCAGTACTTC
NA,NA,TRBJ1-3,TRBV19,CASSRQPTVGNTIYF,TGTGCCAGTAGCAGACAGCCTACGGTTGGAAACACCATATATTTT
NA,once,TRBJ1-5,TRBV6-1,CASSEQGRSNQPQHF,TGTGCCAGCAGTGAACAGGGTAGGAGCAATCAGCCCCAGCATTTT
NA,NA,TRBJ1-2,TRBV10-3,CAINPQGLGDGYTF,TGTGCCATCAACCCCCAGGGGTTAGGTGATGGCTACACCTTC
TRBD1,NA,TRBJ1-5,TRBV30,CAWSTGVRQPQHF,TGTGCCTGGAGCACAGGGGTCCGTCAGCCCCAGCATTTT
NA,NA,TRBJ2-5,TRBV7-3,CASSSDSGPGETQYF,TGTGCCAGCAGCTCAGATTCAGGGCCGGGAGAGACCCAGTACTTC
NA,once,TRBJ2-7,TRBV11-2,CASSLERGYEQYF,TGTGCCAGCAGCTTAGAGAGGGGGTACGAGCAGTACTTC
NA,NA,TRBJ1-3,TRBV3-1/TRBV3-2,CASSPRVVGNTIYF,TGTGCCAGCAGCCCCAGGGTGGTCGGAAACACCATATATTTT
NA,NA,TRBJ2-7,TRBV12-3/TRBV12-4,CASSFNYEQYF,TGTGCCAGCAGTTTCAACTACGAGCAGTACTTC
TRBD2,NA,TRBJ2-3,TRBV7-8,CASSSPQNLAGITDTQYF,TGTGCCAGCAGCTCTCCTCAAAATCTAGCGGGAATCACAGATACGCAGTATTTT
NA,NA,TRBJ1-6,TRBV7-9,CASSFGDFSPLHF,TGTGCCAGCAGCTTCGGGGATTTCTCACCCCTCCACTTT
NA,NA,TRBJ2-7,TRBV5-4,CASSWSGDPGEQYF,TGTGCCAGCAGCTGGTCGGGAGATCCGGGCGAGCAGTACTTC
TRBD1,NA,TRBJ2-5,TRBV7-3,CASSSQGKQETQYF,TGTGCCAGCAGCTCACAGGGGAAGCAAGAGACCCAGTACTTC
NA,NA,TRBJ2-2,TRBV5-1,CASRFSVQRPGELFF,TGCGCCAGCAGATTCAGCGTCCAAAGGCCCGGGGAGCTGTTTTTT
TRBD2,NA,TRBJ2-7,TRBV15,CATSRGLAAYEQYF,TGTGCCACCAGCAGGGGACTAGCAGCCTACGAGCAGTACTTC
NA,NA,TRBJ1-5,TRBV30,CAWTGDPHQPQHF,TGTGCCTGGACAGGGGACCCCCATCAGCCCCAGCATTTT
NA,NA,TRBJ1-4,TRBV6-5,CASRRTVNEKLFF,TGTGCCAGCAGGAGGACAGTGAATGAAAAACTGTTTTTT
TRBD1,NA,TRBJ1-4,TRBV3-1/TRBV3-2,CASSLNPRTGGINEKLFF,TGTGCCAGCAGCCTTAACCCGCGGACAGGTGGGATTAATGAAAAACTGTTTTTT
TRBD1,NA,TRBJ2-7,TRBV7-9,CASSGTGFYEQYF,TGTGCCAGCTCAGGGACAGGATTCTACGAGCAGTACTTC